These 2 T cell receptor beta chains came from one sample sequenced in a study of T cells after yellow fever vaccination. TCRdb itself ran the 5' RACE reads through MiXCR, one entry per CDR3 protein. The table includes about 340,000 distinct CDR3 sequences, approximately 3.9% detected once. The material was PBMCs, obtained 5 days after the yellow fever booster vaccination. Receptor source: a man younger than 35 who received the YFV17D yellow fever vaccine.

The chain recombines TRBV6-5 with TRBJ2-2; 9 positions agree with TRBD2. The CDR3 totals 18 residues. The trim removed 8 bases at V and 3 bases at J, leaving 16 bases unmatched. Germline assignment: CDR1 MNHEY and CDR2 SVGAGI. The CDR3 DNA reads as TGTGCCAGCGCCGGAGGGAGCGGGGGGACCCGGGACACCGGGGAGCTGTTTTTT. Residues: CASAGGSGGTRDTGELFF.

The chain is built from TRBV7-7 and TRBJ2-5, with D possibly TRBD2 on 6 matching bases. The CDR3 contains 15 residues. CDR1 SSHAT and CDR2 FNYEAQ come from the germline V gene (reference sequence). Trimming took 4 bases from V and 5 from J, leaving 17 bases between them. CDR3 loop: CASSSRTGRRETQYF. As DNA, the CDR3 is TGTGCCAGCAGCTCTCGAACGGGGAGGCGGGAGACCCAGTACTTC.